This TCR beta chain was captured in a study of blood T cell repertoires in COVID-19. As for the study in general: The study drew acute and convalescent COVID-19 samples from the United States, Italy and Spain. Sources were T cells, B-cell-depleted T cells, or PBMCs; the material itself was cDNA or gDNA.

Per the original methods: Reference gene primers were amplified, and this amplification served to estimate nucleated cell counts. Using immunoSEQ multiplex PCR, the repertoire was profiled, and TCRdb retains in-frame clones only, with some absent. V, J and clone size reflect that table, while D and trimming were determined from the DNA. The sample has approximately 210,000 clones, about 83% seen once. CDR1 and CDR2 from the germline V gene are SGHTS and YDEGEE. CDR3 length: 13 residues. The ends were cut back, 5 bases at V and 4 bases at J, with 10 bases in the middle. This clonotype was sampled from a woman in her seventies with active or convalescent COVID-19. The genes are TRBV5-8 and TRBJ1-3; D perhaps matches TRBD1 (6 bases). Sequences were obtained from peripheral blood. The CDR3 loop reads CASRGTQGNTIYF. The CDR3 region has the DNA TGTGCCAGCAGGGGGACACAGGGAAACACCATATATTTT.